These 29 T cell receptor beta chains originate from one sample sequenced in a study of blood T cell repertoires in COVID-19. Repertoires were generated with immunoSEQ multiplex PCR, while TCRdb's copy carries only in-frame clones and drops some. This sample has some 160,000 clones; 88% occur once, and the top ten carry 2% to 2.5%. The sequencing sample was made of peripheral blood. The receptors derive from a man between 50 and 59 years old who had recovered from COVID-19.

This clone was seen just once. The chain combines TRBV4-1 with TRBJ2-7, with 12 bases that match TRBD1. From germline, CDR1 is MGHRA and CDR2 YSYEKL. The length of the CDR3 is 18 residues. V shed 0 bases and J 4 bases; nucleotides not matched to a gene: 10. CDR3 nucleotides: TGCGCCAGCAGCCAAGATACGGGACAGGGGGCTTTCCCGTACGAGCAGTACTTC. Protein product: CASSQDTGQGAFPYEQYF.

CDR3 sequence (DNA): TGTGCCAGCAGCGCCGGGACTAGCGGCCTAGGGACAGATACGCAGTATTTT. Translating it yields CASSAGTSGLGTDTQYF. The genes are TRBV9 and TRBJ2-3, with 11 positions matching TRBD2. The ends lost 3 bases at V and 3 bases at J; junction bases unmatched: 9. This CDR3 contains 17 residues. Germline CDR1 SGDLS, CDR2 YYNGEE.

This chain joins TRBV21-1 and TRBJ1-2; TRBD1, the D gene given by the table, was not confirmed from the DNA. TRBV21-1 is annotated as a pseudogene. The CDR3 length is 16 residues. DNA for the CDR3: TGTGCCAGCAGCAAAGGGATAACAGGGGGCGACTATGGCTACACCTTC. Protein sequence: CASSKGITGGDYGYTF.

This chain connects TRBV20-1 to TRBJ2-7; perhaps TRBD1 as D (5 bases). The V gene's germline CDR1 is DFQATT and CDR2 SNEGSKA (reference sequence). CDR3 length equals 11 residues. V shed 5 bases and J shed 7 bases, with 12 bases lying between them. For the CDR3, the DNA is TGCAGTGCTTGGAAGGGGTTGGAGCAGTACTTC. It codes for CSAWKGLEQYF.

V is TRBV7-8 and J is TRBJ1-2; D is unclear. The germline CDR1 and CDR2 sequences are SGHVS and FQNEAQ. Trimming cost V 1 base and J 3 bases, with 15 bases left between them. This CDR3 has 16 residues. Written as DNA, the CDR3 is TGTGCCAGCAGCTTAGTCCCTCGGGCGGGCGACTATGGCTACACCTTC. Translating it yields CASSLVPRAGDYGYTF.

In its sample, this clone was seen a few times. The V gene is TRBV2, the J gene TRBJ2-1; 9 bases line up with TRBD2. This CDR3 is 14 amino acids long. V was clipped by 7 bases and J by 6 bases; unmatched bases: 7. In germline, CDR1 is SNHLY, CDR2 FYNNEI. CDR3 DNA: TGTGCCAGCATCGGGCCTAGCGGGATCAATGAGCAGTTCTTC. Its protein product is CASIGPSGINEQFF.

This clone was seen only once. The chain has TRBV23-1 and TRBJ2-1, with a possible D match to TRBD2 (7 bases). TRBV23-1 falls under the ORF class, with uncertain function. V was shortened by 10 bases and J by 10 bases, with 23 bases between the two germline ends. The CDR3 contains 14 residues. This chain's CDR3 is CANKKGEGLKEQFF. The CDR3 nucleotides read TGCGCCAACAAAAAGGGGGAGGGCCTAAAAGAGCAGTTCTTC.

This clone was found a few times. J is TRBJ1-5 and V is TRBV18; D remains ambiguous. Germline CDR1 is KGHSH and CDR2 is LQKENI. This CDR3 has 14 amino acids. V gave up 3 bases and J gave up 2 bases, with 8 bases separating them. As DNA, the CDR3 is TGTGCCAGCTCACCGAGGTTCGGCAATCAGCCCCAGCATTTT. This translates into CASSPRFGNQPQHF.

This sequence joins TRBV30 and TRBJ1-5; D gene ambiguous. Germline lookup yields CDR1 GTSNPN and CDR2 SVGIG (reference sequence). This CDR3 has 13 amino acids. Trimming left V 2 bases short and J 0 bases short, with 5 bases between. CDR3 protein: CAWSPDSNQPQHF. CDR3 DNA: TGTGCCTGGAGTCCAGATAGCAATCAGCCCCAGCATTTT.

The chain is built from TRBV29-1 and TRBJ1-2; a possible D gene is TRBD1 (5 bases). The germline V gene encodes CDR1 SQVTM and CDR2 ANQGSEA. CDR3 size: 13 residues. Trimming removed 3 bases at V and 4 bases at J, with 12 bases between. The CDR3 bases are TGCAGCGTTGAGAGGGGACTCGGCTATGGCTACACCTTC. As protein: CSVERGLGYGYTF.

The chain employs TRBV28 and TRBJ2-7; D ambiguous. Trimming took 7 bases from V and 0 from J, leaving 10 bases between them. Germline lookup yields CDR1 MDHEN and CDR2 SYDVKM. This CDR3 is built from 13 residues. The chain's CDR3 is CASIRGGSYEQYF. CDR3 bases: TGTGCCAGCATCCGAGGCGGCTCCTACGAGCAGTACTTC.

The chain links TRBV24-1 to TRBJ2-3; perhaps TRBD1 as D (6 bases). V was shortened by 4 bases and J by 0 bases, with 16 bases between the two germline ends. Germline lookup yields CDR1 KGHDR and CDR2 SFDVKD. CDR3 length: 17 residues. The CDR3 DNA reads TGTGCCACCAGTGACCCCTCCCCAGGGGCTAGCACAGATACGCAGTATTTT. Its translation: CATSDPSPGASTDTQYF.

The rearrangement uses TRBV29-1 and TRBJ1-1; 9 nucleotides agree with TRBD1. This CDR3 is 13 amino acids long. Losses at the gene ends were 4 bases for V and 5 bases for J; bases not matched to a gene: 5. Germline V gene lookup returns CDR1 SQVTM and CDR2 ANQGSEA. CDR3 protein: CSVARDRDTEAFF. As DNA, the CDR3 is TGCAGCGTTGCACGGGACAGGGATACTGAAGCTTTCTTT.

V and J are TRBV15 and TRBJ1-1, with TRBD1 matching over 10 bases. Trimming cost V 5 bases and J 5 bases; bases outside gene matches: 8. CDR3 length: 15 residues. Germline CDR1 LNHNV, CDR2 YYDKDF (reference sequence). CDR3 sequence: CATSERGQGKTEAFF. In DNA, the CDR3 is TGTGCCACCAGCGAGCGGGGACAGGGGAAAACTGAAGCTTTCTTT.

The sample holds a few counts of this clone. V is TRBV19 and J is TRBJ2-7; 14 bases match TRBD2. Germline loops: CDR1 LNHDA, CDR2 SQIVND (reference sequence). The CDR3 loop spans 15 amino acids. V lost 7 bases, J lost 3 bases, and 5 bases stayed unmatched. Written as DNA, the CDR3 is TGTGCCAGTACCGGACTAGCGGGAGGCCACTACGAGCAGTACTTC. Its protein is CASTGLAGGHYEQYF.

This clone was seen just once. V and J are TRBV4-1 and TRBJ1-1; no definite D call. CDR1 and CDR2 from the germline V gene are MGHRA and YSYEKL. With 4 bases removed from V and 0 bases from J, the gap between germline ends came to 12 bases. The CDR3 runs 15 residues. CDR3 protein: CASSLTGSMNTEAFF. Here the CDR3 DNA reads TGCGCCAGCAGCCTAACGGGAAGTATGAACACTGAAGCTTTCTTT.

The chain couples TRBV9 to TRBJ1-2; D unresolved. There are 15 residues in the CDR3. Germline-derived CDR1 and CDR2 are SGDLS and YYNGEE. V gave up 0 bases and J gave up 2 bases, with 11 bases separating them. The CDR3 DNA reads as TGTGCCAGCAGCGTAGCTCCCGCCGGGAACTATGGCTACACCTTC. Its translation is CASSVAPAGNYGYTF.

This clone was detected only once. V and J are TRBV5-5 and TRBJ2-3, with 8 nucleotides matching TRBD2. CDR3 length: 16 residues. Germline CDR1 and CDR2: SGHKS and YYEKEE (reference sequence). J gave up 2 bases and V 4 bases, and 9 bases lay outside the gene matches. The CDR3 nucleotides read TGTGCCAGCAGCCCTCTAGCGGGCGGCGTCACAGATACGCAGTATTTT. Protein sequence: CASSPLAGGVTDTQYF.

The gene calls are TRBV19 and TRBJ2-3; 13 bases are shared with TRBD2. The germline V gene has CDR1 LNHDA and CDR2 SQIVND (reference sequence). The junction had 2 bases not matched to a gene; V was cut back by 3 bases and J by 2 bases. The length of the CDR3 is 16 residues. The CDR3 region is CASSIGLAGVTDTQYF. The CDR3 coding sequence is TGTGCCAGTAGTATCGGACTAGCGGGGGTCACAGATACGCAGTATTTT.

This chain uses TRBV15 with TRBJ2-1, with 7 positions matching TRBD2. This CDR3 has 15 amino acids. The ends lost 0 bases at V and 8 bases at J; junction bases unmatched: 7. Germline loops: CDR1 LNHNV, CDR2 YYDKDF (reference sequence). CDR3 bases: TGTGCCACCAGCAGAGATCTATTGGCGGGGGATGAGCAGTTCTTC. It is translated as CATSRDLLAGDEQFF.

The chain joins TRBV5-4 to TRBJ2-7, with D possibly matching TRBD1 (5 bases). The CDR3 is 14 amino acids. Germline assignment: CDR1 SGHNT and CDR2 YYREEE (reference sequence). Trimming shortened V by 4 bases and J by 6 bases, and 17 bases separated the two germline ends. CDR3 region: CASSLARVGVEQYF. The CDR3 DNA sequence: TGTGCCAGCAGCCTTGCCAGGGTTGGCGTCGAGCAGTACTTC.

Written as DNA, the CDR3 is TGTGCCAGCAGTGAAAACAGGCACTCTGGAAACACCATATATTTT. As protein: CASSENRHSGNTIYF. This chain joins TRBV6-1 and TRBJ1-3, with D possibly TRBD1 on 5 matching bases. The CDR3 contains 15 residues. The germline V and J ends were trimmed by 2 bases and 0 bases, with 8 bases remaining between them. Germline-derived CDR1 and CDR2 are MNHNS and SASEGT.

The chain is built from TRBV4-2 and TRBJ2-5, with 9 nucleotides matching TRBD1. The germline V gene has CDR1 LGHNA and CDR2 YNFKEQ. The V segment lost 1 base and the J segment 5 bases; nucleotides outside the gene matches: 11. The CDR3 covers 17 residues. The CDR3 DNA is TGTGCCAGCAGCCAAGGCGGGTTAACAGGGGGCAGGGAGACCCAGTACTTC. This encodes CASSQGGLTGGRETQYF.

V is TRBV5-8 and J is TRBJ2-1; 12 positions match TRBD1. The V segment lost 2 bases and the J segment 9 bases; nucleotides outside the gene matches: 9. CDR3 length equals 16 residues. Germline V CDR1 and CDR2: SGHTS, YDEGEE. As DNA, the CDR3 is TGTGCCAGCAGCTTTCCCCGGGACAGGGGGCGTATTGAGCAGTTCTTC. Its translation: CASSFPRDRGRIEQFF.

This chain joins TRBV5-4 and TRBJ2-1, with no clear D. The CDR3 extends over 12 amino acids. Germline V gene sequence: CDR1 SGHNT, CDR2 YYREEE (reference sequence). The V end lost 3 bases, the J end lost 3 bases, and 4 bases lay between the germline ends. The CDR3 DNA sequence: TGTGCCAGCAGCTCCTACTACAATGAGCAGTTCTTC. Protein product: CASSSYYNEQFF. The full variable domain, its missing parts supplied by reference TRBV5-4 and TRBJ2-1, is ETGVTQSPTHLIKTRGQQVTLRCSSQSGHNTVSWYQQALGQGPQFIFQYYREEENGRGNFPPRFSGLQFPNYSSELNVNALELDDSALYLCASSSYYNEQFFGPGTRLTVL.

The chain uses TRBV6-5 and TRBJ2-2, with D possibly matching TRBD1 (5 bases). The CDR3 loop spans 16 amino acids. V was clipped by 0 bases and J by 1 base, with 9 bases between them. The germline V gene has CDR1 MNHEY and CDR2 SVGAGI. CDR3 protein: CASSYSATGNTGELFF. The CDR3 DNA reads as TGTGCCAGCAGTTACTCGGCTACAGGGAACACCGGGGAGCTGTTTTTT.

CDR3 sequence: CSVAGTVGKNIQYF. The CDR3 DNA reads TGCAGCGTTGCCGGGACAGTTGGCAAAAACATTCAGTACTTC. This rearrangement joins TRBV29-1 to TRBJ2-4, with TRBD1 matching 7 bases. V shed 4 bases and J 3 bases; nucleotides not matched to a gene: 6. CDR1 SQVTM and CDR2 ANQGSEA come from the germline V gene. The CDR3 covers 14 residues.

CDR3 in DNA: TGTGCCAGCAGCCAGAGTTTGACAGGTTTGATTAGCAATCAGCCCCAGCATTTT. Its protein is CASSQSLTGLISNQPQHF. This chain connects TRBV3-1 (or the pseudogene TRBV3-2) to TRBJ1-5; a weak D match, TRBD1 (6 bases). V was shortened by 3 bases and J by 0 bases, with 18 bases between the two germline ends. Germline V gene lookup returns CDR1 LGHDT and CDR2 YNNKEL (reference sequence). This CDR3 is 18 amino acids long.

The V and J genes are TRBV10-1 and TRBJ2-1, with TRBD1 as a possible D gene (5 bases). Germline V gene lookup returns CDR1 WNHNN and CDR2 SYGVQD (reference sequence). CDR3 length: 13 amino acids. Trimming removed 5 bases from V and 0 bases from J, with 5 bases in between. The CDR3 reads CASSTGSYNEQFF. The CDR3 coding sequence is TGCGCCAGCAGTACAGGCTCCTACAATGAGCAGTTCTTC.